This record looks at one TCR beta chain sequence and its context. This entry comes from a study of control samples from healthy donors and cancer patients. Clones were sequenced by immunoSEQ multiplex PCR, and TCRdb holds only the in-frame ones, with some missing. The sample holds about 34,000 clones; around 83% are singletons and the top ten take about 1.6%. The CDR3 is 13 residues long. The V gene's germline CDR1 is MDHEN and CDR2 SYDVKM. With V trimmed by 5 bases and J by 6 bases, 6 bases remained unmatched. V and J are TRBV28 and TRBJ1-2; TRBD1 aligns across 7 bases. Sequencing input: PBMCs. The sequence was collected from a woman aged 40-49 years with lung cancer. The chain's CDR3 is CASSPQGYDGYTF. As DNA, the CDR3 is TGTGCCAGCAGTCCACAGGGGTATGATGGCTACACCTTC.